A selection of T cell receptor beta chains follows, all from one sample in a study of shared clonotypes between healthy human individuals. Sequencing used immunoSEQ multiplex PCR; TCRdb keeps in-frame clones, though not all of them. The sample has about 1.5 million clones, about 96% seen once. The sequenced material came from naive CD4+ T cells sorted from blood. These receptor sequences come from a man in his thirties or forties in good health. The CDR3 runs from the conserved cysteine through the conserved F or W. Fields, in order: V gene, CDR3 length, J gene, D gene, CDR3 protein. D genes are given only for firm matches.

v_call: TRBV5-1; cdr3_length: 15; j_call: TRBJ1-1; d_call: NA; cdr3_aa: CASSLVGGANTEAFF
v_call: TRBV15; cdr3_length: 21; j_call: TRBJ2-6; d_call: TRBD1; cdr3_aa: CATSRDHHRGRLVPGANVLTF
v_call: TRBV28; cdr3_length: 15; j_call: TRBJ1-5; d_call: NA; cdr3_aa: CASSGRHLSNQPQHF
v_call: TRBV6-5; cdr3_length: 14; j_call: TRBJ1-2; d_call: NA; cdr3_aa: CASSYSGRDYGYTF
v_call: TRBV15; cdr3_length: 15; j_call: TRBJ2-5; d_call: NA; cdr3_aa: CATSRIDGNQETQYF
v_call: TRBV7-9; cdr3_length: 15; j_call: TRBJ2-1; d_call: NA; cdr3_aa: CASSLLPGRHNEQFF
v_call: TRBV25-1; cdr3_length: 13; j_call: TRBJ2-7; d_call: TRBD1; cdr3_aa: CASSGTGGSEQYF
v_call: TRBV29-1; cdr3_length: 15; j_call: TRBJ2-4; d_call: NA; cdr3_aa: CSVGSRGPAKNIQYF
v_call: TRBV29-1; cdr3_length: 12; j_call: TRBJ2-7; d_call: NA; cdr3_aa: CSVDRGSDEQYF
v_call: TRBV5-1; cdr3_length: 18; j_call: TRBJ2-7; d_call: NA; cdr3_aa: CASSLGRGNGRVSYEQYF
v_call: TRBV15; cdr3_length: 15; j_call: TRBJ2-3; d_call: TRBD2; cdr3_aa: CATSRDAGGADTQYF
v_call: TRBV10-2; cdr3_length: 15; j_call: TRBJ2-7; d_call: TRBD2; cdr3_aa: CASSTSGEGRNEQYF
v_call: TRBV6-4; cdr3_length: 14; j_call: TRBJ1-1; d_call: NA; cdr3_aa: CASSDEGGSTEAFF
v_call: TRBV28; cdr3_length: 13; j_call: TRBJ1-2; d_call: NA; cdr3_aa: CASRLGLSYGYTF
v_call: TRBV6-5; cdr3_length: 12; j_call: TRBJ2-2; d_call: NA; cdr3_aa: CAIKSGVGELFF
v_call: TRBV5-4; cdr3_length: 17; j_call: TRBJ2-7; d_call: NA; cdr3_aa: CASSLDKGGFSSYEQYF
v_call: TRBV15; cdr3_length: 15; j_call: TRBJ2-7; d_call: NA; cdr3_aa: CATSREGMQSYEQYF